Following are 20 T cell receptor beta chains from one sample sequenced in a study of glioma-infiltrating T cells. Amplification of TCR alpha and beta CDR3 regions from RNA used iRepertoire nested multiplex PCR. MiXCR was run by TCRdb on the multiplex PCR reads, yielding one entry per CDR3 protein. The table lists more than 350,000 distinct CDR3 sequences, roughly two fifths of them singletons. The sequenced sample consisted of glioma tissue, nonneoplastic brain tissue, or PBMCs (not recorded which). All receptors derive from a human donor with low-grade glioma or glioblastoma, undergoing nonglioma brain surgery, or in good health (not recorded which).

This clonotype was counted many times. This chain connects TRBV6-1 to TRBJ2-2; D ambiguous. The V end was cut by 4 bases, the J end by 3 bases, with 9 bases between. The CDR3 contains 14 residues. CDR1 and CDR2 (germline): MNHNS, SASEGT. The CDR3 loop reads CASSARWDTGELFF. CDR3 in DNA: TGTGCCAGCAGTGCCAGATGGGACACCGGGGAGCTGTTTTTT.

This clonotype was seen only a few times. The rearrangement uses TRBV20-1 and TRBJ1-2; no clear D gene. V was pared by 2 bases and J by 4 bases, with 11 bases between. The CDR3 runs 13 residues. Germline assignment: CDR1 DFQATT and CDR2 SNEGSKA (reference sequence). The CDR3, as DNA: TGCAGTGCTAGATCCTGGGCTCTCTATGGCTACACCTTC. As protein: CSARSWALYGYTF.

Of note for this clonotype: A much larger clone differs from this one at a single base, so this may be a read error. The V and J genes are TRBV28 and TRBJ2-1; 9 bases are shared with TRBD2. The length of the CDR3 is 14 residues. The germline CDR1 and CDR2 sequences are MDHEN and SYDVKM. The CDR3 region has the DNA TGTGCCAGTCTCAAGGGACTAGCTGTGAATGAGCGGTTCTTC. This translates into CASLKGLAVNERFF.

The CDR3 DNA is TGCGCCAGCAGCCAAAAAAGGAGGTCACCCCTCCACTTT. Translated, it gives CASSQKRRSPLHF. The chain is built from TRBV4-1 and TRBJ1-6; unclear D gene. This CDR3 spans 13 amino acids. The ends were cut back, 2 bases at V and 10 bases at J, with 9 bases in the middle. Germline V gene data show CDR1 as MGHRA and CDR2 as YSYEKL.

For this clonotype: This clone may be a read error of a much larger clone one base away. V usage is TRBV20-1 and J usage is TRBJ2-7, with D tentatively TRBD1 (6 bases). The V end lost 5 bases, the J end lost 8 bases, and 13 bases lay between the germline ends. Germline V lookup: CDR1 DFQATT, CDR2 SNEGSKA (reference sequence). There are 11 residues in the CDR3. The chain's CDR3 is CSAYGTHKQYF. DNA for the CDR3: TGCAGTGCTTACGGGACACACAAGCAGTACTTC.

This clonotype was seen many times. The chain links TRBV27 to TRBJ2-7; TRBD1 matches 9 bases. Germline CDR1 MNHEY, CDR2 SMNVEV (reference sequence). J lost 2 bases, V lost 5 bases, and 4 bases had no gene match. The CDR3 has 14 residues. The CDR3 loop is CASSAGTGPYEQYF. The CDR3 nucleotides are TGTGCCAGCAGTGCCGGGACAGGGCCCTACGAGCAGTACTTC.

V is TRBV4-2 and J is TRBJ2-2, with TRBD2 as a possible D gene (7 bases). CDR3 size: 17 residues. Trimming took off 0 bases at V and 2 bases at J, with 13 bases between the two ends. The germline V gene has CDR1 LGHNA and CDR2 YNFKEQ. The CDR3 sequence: CASSQDSGTHNTGELFF. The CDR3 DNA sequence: TGTGCCAGCAGCCAAGACAGCGGGACACATAACACCGGGGAGCTGTTTTTT.

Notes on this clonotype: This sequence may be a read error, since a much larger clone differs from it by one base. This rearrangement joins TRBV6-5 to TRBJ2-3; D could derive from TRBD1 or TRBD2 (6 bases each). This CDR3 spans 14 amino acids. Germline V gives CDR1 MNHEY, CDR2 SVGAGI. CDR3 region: CASTQRGPTDTQCF. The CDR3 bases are TGTGCCAGCACCCAACGGGGGCCAACGGATACGCAGTGTTTT.

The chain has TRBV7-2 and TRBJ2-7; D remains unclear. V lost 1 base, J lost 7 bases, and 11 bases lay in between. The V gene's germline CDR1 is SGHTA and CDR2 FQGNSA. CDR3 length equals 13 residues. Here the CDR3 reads CASSLEGRNEQYF. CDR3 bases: TGTGCCAGCAGCTTAGAAGGGCGCAATGAGCAGTACTTC.

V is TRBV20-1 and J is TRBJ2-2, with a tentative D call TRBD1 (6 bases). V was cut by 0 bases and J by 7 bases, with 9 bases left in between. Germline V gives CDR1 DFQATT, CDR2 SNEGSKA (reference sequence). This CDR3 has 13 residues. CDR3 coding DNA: TGCAGTGCTAGAGAGGGGGCTGGCGGGGAGCTGTTTTTT. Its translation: CSAREGAGGELFF.

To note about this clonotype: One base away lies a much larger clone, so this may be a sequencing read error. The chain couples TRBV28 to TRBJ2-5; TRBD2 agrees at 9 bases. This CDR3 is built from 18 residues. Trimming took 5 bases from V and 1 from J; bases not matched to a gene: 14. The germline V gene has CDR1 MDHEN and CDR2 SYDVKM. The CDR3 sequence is CASSITGGRAIGQETQYF. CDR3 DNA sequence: TGTGCCAGCAGTATAACTGGCGGGAGGGCGATCGGCCAAGAGACCCAGTACTTC.

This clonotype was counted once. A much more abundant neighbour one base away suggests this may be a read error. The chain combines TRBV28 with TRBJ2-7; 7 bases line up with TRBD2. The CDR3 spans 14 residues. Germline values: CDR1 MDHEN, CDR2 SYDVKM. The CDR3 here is CASSMGGIGHEQHF. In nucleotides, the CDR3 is TGTGCCAGCAGCATGGGGGGGATAGGGCACGAGCAGCACTTC.

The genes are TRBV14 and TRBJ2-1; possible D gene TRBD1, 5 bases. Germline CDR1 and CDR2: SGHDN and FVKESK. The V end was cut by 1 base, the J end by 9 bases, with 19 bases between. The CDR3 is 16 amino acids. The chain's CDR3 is CASSQVKRKGSREQFF. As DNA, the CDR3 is TGTGCCAGCAGCCAAGTTAAAAGGAAGGGGTCCCGTGAGCAGTTCTTC.

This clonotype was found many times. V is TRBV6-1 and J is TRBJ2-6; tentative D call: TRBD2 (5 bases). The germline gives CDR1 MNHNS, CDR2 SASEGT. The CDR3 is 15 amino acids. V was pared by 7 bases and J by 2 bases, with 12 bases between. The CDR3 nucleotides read TGTGCCAGCATGAGGGCCCTGGCTGGGGCCAACGTCCTGACTTTC. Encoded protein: CASMRALAGANVLTF.

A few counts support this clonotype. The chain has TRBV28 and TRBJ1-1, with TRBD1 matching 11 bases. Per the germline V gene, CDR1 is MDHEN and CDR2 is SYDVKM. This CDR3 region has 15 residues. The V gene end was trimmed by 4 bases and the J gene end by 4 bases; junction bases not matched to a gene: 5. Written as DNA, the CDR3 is TGTGCCAGCAGTTCCTTCGGGACAGGGGGCACTGAAGCTTTCTTT. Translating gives CASSSFGTGGTEAFF.

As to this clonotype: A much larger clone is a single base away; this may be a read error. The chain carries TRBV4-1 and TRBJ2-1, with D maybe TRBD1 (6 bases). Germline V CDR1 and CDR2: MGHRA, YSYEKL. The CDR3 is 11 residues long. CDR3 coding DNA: TGCGCCAGCAACAGGGAGAATGATCAGTTCTTC. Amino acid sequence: CASNRENDQFF.

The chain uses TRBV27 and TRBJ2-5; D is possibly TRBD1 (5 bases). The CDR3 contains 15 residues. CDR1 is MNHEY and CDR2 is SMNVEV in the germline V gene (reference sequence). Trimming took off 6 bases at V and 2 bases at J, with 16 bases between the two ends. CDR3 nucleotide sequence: TGTGCCAGCAGGGGAAGGGGTGGGCAGCAAGAGACCCAGTACTTC. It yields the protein CASRGRGGQQETQYF.

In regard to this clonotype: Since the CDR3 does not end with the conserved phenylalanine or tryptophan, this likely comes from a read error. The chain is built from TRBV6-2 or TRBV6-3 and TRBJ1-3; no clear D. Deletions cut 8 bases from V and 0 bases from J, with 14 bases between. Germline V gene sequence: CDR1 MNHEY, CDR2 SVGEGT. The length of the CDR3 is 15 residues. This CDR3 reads CASHGSSVSGNTIYL. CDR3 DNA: TGTGCCAGCCACGGTTCCTCCGTCTCTGGAAACACCATATATCTT.

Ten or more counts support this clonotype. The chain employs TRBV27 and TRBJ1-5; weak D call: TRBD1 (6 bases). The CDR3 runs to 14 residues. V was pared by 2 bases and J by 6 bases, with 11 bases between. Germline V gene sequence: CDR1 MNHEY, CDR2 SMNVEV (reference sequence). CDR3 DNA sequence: TGTGCCAGCAGTTTAAGCAGGGGACGTCAGCCCCAGCATTTT. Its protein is CASSLSRGRQPQHF.

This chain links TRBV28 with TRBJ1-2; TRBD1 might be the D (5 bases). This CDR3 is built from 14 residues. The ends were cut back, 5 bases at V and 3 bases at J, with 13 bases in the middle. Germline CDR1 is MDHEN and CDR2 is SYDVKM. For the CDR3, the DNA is TGTGCCAGCAGTCCCGGGACGGTCCACTATGGCTACACCTTC. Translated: CASSPGTVHYGYTF.